The source of this T cell receptor beta chain is a study of T cell responses to AZD1222 COVID-19 vaccine (TCRdb year 2021). About the study as a whole: TCR sequencing covered roughly 230 trial participants: 200 to 210 given two doses of AZD1222 and 26 given two doses of MenACWY control vaccine. Trial participants were enrolled into age subgroups of 18-55, 56-69 and 70-plus years, which contained around 140, 26 and 57 TCR-sequenced participants, respectively.

The time point tag for this specimen amounts to: about 28 days (+/-7) after the second vaccine dose. AZD1222 recipients whose second dose came at about 4 weeks and those whose second dose came at about 12 weeks were combined into one group, since spike-specific TCR depth and breadth did not differ between the two schedules. Vaccinee samples were obtained from the UK trials COV001 and COV002, which included a single-blind randomized controlled phase 2/3 trial of AZD1222 (ChAdOx1 nCoV-19) in healthy adults. Trial participant PBMC samples were collected at day 0 and day 28 after the second dose for TCRbeta chain sequencing. Overall study outcomes, separate from this receptor: Only five or six AZD1222 recipients were SARS-CoV-2 seropositive at baseline, limiting conclusions about previously exposed vaccinees. The vaccine-associated CD4 TCRs covered the entire spike protein, and the dominant responses fell in regions 160-218 and 743-854. Reportedly, almost half of the unique spike-specific TCRs recognized epitopes lying outside the regions that are mutated in the B.1.351 and B.1.1.7 variants. Because no day 14 peak-response samples were available, repertoires were characterized only after the peak T cell response. In the small 56-69-year group, the increase in depth fell short of significance, most likely because of low power. After two AZD1222 doses, both the breadth and the depth of spike-specific TCRs were significantly higher than at day 0 and than in MenACWY recipients. Most participants were white British and females outnumbered males, and the authors suggested that clonal diversity may have been underestimated.

CDR1 and CDR2 are drawn from the germline V gene: LGHNT, FRNRAP. The germline ends are 14 bases apart after V is trimmed by 7 bases and J by 0 bases. The CDR3 numbers 15 residues from cysteine through phenylalanine. Only CDR3 DNA is held: 45 bases, read in frame from base 1. Worth noting for this clone: Its antigen specificity is not known. Base qualities are not provided; no much larger clone lies one nucleotide away.

The CDR3 regions of human TCRbeta chains were subjected to immunosequencing. The source study handled its data this way. Repertoire TCRs were checked for matches against a reference library of SARS-CoV-2-specific TCRs that had been generated using the MIRA antigen-specificity platform. Breadth meant the fraction of unique TCRs that were SARS-CoV-2-associated, whereas depth meant the fraction of total T cells that were SARS-CoV-2-associated. Using the MIRA data, each spike-specific TCR was mapped to the spike region that the TCR reacts to and placed in a CD4 or CD8 class. Log10-transformed breadth and depth values were compared by one-way ANOVA with Sidak's multiple comparisons tests. The immuneACCESS repertoire file appears here via TCRdb, limited to in-frame rearrangements. These files lack a portion of the clones; in checked studies, under half of the deficit traces to unresolved V genes, and the cause of the others is not known. D and trimming come from the DNA, and the V and J calls and clone size come from that table. This sample is represented by 150,000 or so clones; almost 95% of them were singletons. The biggest ten clones account for about 3.7% of the sample.

The material sequenced was peripheral blood, taken 28 days after the second AZD1222 dose. The TCR was taken from an adult who received the AZD1222 COVID-19 vaccine. The chain couples TRBV12-5 to TRBJ2-3, with TRBD2 as a weak D call on 6 bases. The CDR3 protein is CASAAQLASTDTQYF. At the DNA level, the sequence is TGTGCTAGTGCTGCTCAACTAGCCAGCACAGATACGCAGTATTTT.